The clone carrying this T cell receptor beta chain came up many times. Antigen: not known. These data originate in a study of response to subunit inactivated influenza vaccine. Study conclusions and caveats: Only a handful of new T cells, the authors suggested, are recruited with each seasonal influenza vaccination.

TCRdb used MiXCR to reprocess the RT-PCR reads, holding one entry per CDR3 protein. The data show roughly 670,000 distinct CDR3 sequences, with approximately 14% seen just once and roughly 7.2% held by the top ten. CDR1 and CDR2 (germline): MDHEN, SYDVKM. This CDR3 comprises 11 residues. Trimming left V 6 bases short and J 7 bases short, with 10 bases between. The sample here was PBMCs from blood, taken 14 to 15 days before vaccination. The clonotype originates from a man in his fifties who received an inactivated influenza vaccine. The V call is TRBV28, the J call TRBJ2-7; no reliable D call. CDR3: CASRGGGEQYF. The DNA for the CDR3 is TGTGCCAGCAGAGGTGGTGGGGAGCAGTACTTC.